A selection of T cell receptor beta chains follows, all from one sample in a study of CD8+ T cells in alopecia areata. Sequencing used immunoSEQ multiplex PCR; TCRdb keeps in-frame clones, though not all of them. The table has over 95,000 clones, 55% to 60% seen once. Sequenced here: CD4+ T cells sorted from blood, sampled at week 24, from a patient treated with tofacitinib. These receptor sequences come from a human donor with alopecia areata. CDR3s include the opening cysteine and the closing phenylalanine or tryptophan. Fields, in order: clone size, D gene, V gene, J gene, CDR3 DNA, CDR3 protein. D genes are given only for firm matches. Clone size is not always given. Where it is, it says once, few, many or a class for expanded clones.

clone size: .; D gene: .; V gene: TRBV7-9; J gene: TRBJ1-1; CDR3 DNA: TGTGCCAGCAGCGCCGGGACCAATGCGAACACTGAAGCTTTCTTT; CDR3 protein: CASSAGTNANTEAFF
clone size: once; D gene: .; V gene: TRBV6-5; J gene: TRBJ2-1; CDR3 DNA: TGTGCCAGCACTAAGGGGGGACTGAGTGAGCAGTTCTTC; CDR3 protein: CASTKGGLSEQFF
clone size: .; D gene: .; V gene: TRBV30; J gene: TRBJ1-4; CDR3 DNA: TGTGCCTGGAGTAAGGGGTTGAATGAAAAACTGTTTTTT; CDR3 protein: CAWSKGLNEKLFF
clone size: .; D gene: .; V gene: TRBV25-1; J gene: TRBJ1-2; CDR3 DNA: TGTGCCAGCAGTGAATTGGGGACGGTGGCAACTAATGGCTACACCTTC; CDR3 protein: CASSELGTVATNGYTF
clone size: few; D gene: .; V gene: TRBV27; J gene: TRBJ2-2; CDR3 DNA: TGTGCCAGCAGTTTATCCGGGACCGCGAACACCGGGGAGCTGTTTTTT; CDR3 protein: CASSLSGTANTGELFF
clone size: .; D gene: .; V gene: TRBV9; J gene: TRBJ2-1; CDR3 DNA: TGTGCCAGCAGCCCCGGGTCTCCCTCCTACAATGAGCAGTTCTTC; CDR3 protein: CASSPGSPSYNEQFF
clone size: once; D gene: .; V gene: TRBV5-1; J gene: TRBJ2-1; CDR3 DNA: TGCGCCAGCAGCCTGGACAATGAGCAGTTCTTC; CDR3 protein: CASSLDNEQFF
clone size: .; D gene: .; V gene: TRBV4-1; J gene: TRBJ2-2; CDR3 DNA: TGCGCCAGCAGCCATCCTACAGGAGCGAACACCGGGGAGCTGTTTTTT; CDR3 protein: CASSHPTGANTGELFF
clone size: .; D gene: .; V gene: TRBV30; J gene: TRBJ1-2; CDR3 DNA: TGTGCCTGGAGTTCCTCCCGGGGAGGGCTAAGCACCTTC; CDR3 protein: CAWSSSRGGLSTF
clone size: .; D gene: .; V gene: TRBV18; J gene: TRBJ1-2; CDR3 DNA: TGTGCCAGCTCACCGGGACCAAACTATGGCTACACCTTC; CDR3 protein: CASSPGPNYGYTF
clone size: .; D gene: .; V gene: TRBV30; J gene: TRBJ1-1; CDR3 DNA: TGTGCCTGGATGAGGGGCGCCAGCACTGAAGCTTTCTTT; CDR3 protein: CAWMRGASTEAFF
clone size: .; D gene: .; V gene: TRBV6-5; J gene: TRBJ2-3; CDR3 DNA: TGTGCCACCGGTGAGGGGGGGGCCGGAGATACGCAGTATTTT; CDR3 protein: CATGEGGAGDTQYF
clone size: few; D gene: .; V gene: TRBV7-2; J gene: TRBJ2-3; CDR3 DNA: TGTGCCAGCAGCTTGCAAGGTCAAAACACAGATACGCAGTATTTT; CDR3 protein: CASSLQGQNTDTQYF
clone size: .; D gene: .; V gene: TRBV14; J gene: TRBJ2-2; CDR3 DNA: TGTGCCAGCAGCATTACCGGGGAGCTGTTTTTT; CDR3 protein: CASSITGELFF
clone size: .; D gene: .; V gene: TRBV11-2; J gene: TRBJ2-6; CDR3 DNA: TGTGCCAGCAGCTTGGGGTGGGCCGCTGGGGCCAACGTCCTGACTTTC; CDR3 protein: CASSLGWAAGANVLTF
clone size: .; D gene: TRBD1; V gene: TRBV4-2; J gene: TRBJ2-3; CDR3 DNA: TGTGCCAGCAGCCAAGTCCGACAGGGTGGGGGAGATACGCAGTATTTT; CDR3 protein: CASSQVRQGGGDTQYF
clone size: .; D gene: .; V gene: TRBV7-9; J gene: TRBJ2-7; CDR3 DNA: TGTGCCAGCAGCTTACCCTCCCAGGGAGGACACGAGCAGTACTTC; CDR3 protein: CASSLPSQGGHEQYF
clone size: few; D gene: .; V gene: TRBV11-1; J gene: TRBJ2-7; CDR3 DNA: TGTGCCAGCAGCTTAGCTCCCTCCTACGAGCAGTACTTC; CDR3 protein: CASSLAPSYEQYF
clone size: .; D gene: TRBD2; V gene: TRBV29-1; J gene: TRBJ2-1; CDR3 DNA: TGCAGCGTTGTGAGGCGGGGGGGCCGATGGAATGAGCAGTTCTTC; CDR3 protein: CSVVRRGGRWNEQFF
clone size: .; D gene: .; V gene: TRBV7-2; J gene: TRBJ2-1; CDR3 DNA: TGTGCCAGCAGCGCGATACTAGGCGAGCAGTTCTTC; CDR3 protein: CASSAILGEQFF
clone size: .; D gene: TRBD1; V gene: TRBV25-1; J gene: TRBJ2-5; CDR3 DNA: TGTGCCAGCAGTGGACAGGGTCAAGAGACCCAGTACTTC; CDR3 protein: CASSGQGQETQYF
clone size: few; D gene: .; V gene: TRBV19; J gene: TRBJ1-1; CDR3 DNA: TGTGCCAGTACAGGTGTATCGGTGAACACTGAAGCTTTCTTT; CDR3 protein: CASTGVSVNTEAFF
clone size: once; D gene: .; V gene: TRBV13; J gene: TRBJ1-2; CDR3 DNA: TGTGCCAGCAGCGCCCTTGGCTACACCTTC; CDR3 protein: CASSALGYTF
clone size: .; D gene: .; V gene: TRBV27; J gene: TRBJ1-1; CDR3 DNA: TGTGCCAGCAGTTTAAGAGGCAGGGTATCTCTGAAGAACACTGAAGCTTTCTTT; CDR3 protein: CASSLRGRVSLKNTEAFF
clone size: .; D gene: TRBD1; V gene: TRBV25-1; J gene: TRBJ2-3; CDR3 DNA: TGTGCCAGCAGTGAATGGAGGGGGACAGGGGATGTTAAGGATACGCAGTATTTT; CDR3 protein: CASSEWRGTGDVKDTQYF
clone size: many; D gene: .; V gene: TRBV2; J gene: TRBJ2-1; CDR3 DNA: TGTGCCAGCAGTGAAGCAGGGACCGCCGATAAGCAGTTCTTC; CDR3 protein: CASSEAGTADKQFF
clone size: .; D gene: TRBD1; V gene: TRBV29-1; J gene: TRBJ1-2; CDR3 DNA: TGCAGCGTCGAGCAGGGGGACTATGGCTACACCTTC; CDR3 protein: CSVEQGDYGYTF
clone size: few; D gene: .; V gene: TRBV30; J gene: TRBJ1-2; CDR3 DNA: TGTGCCTGGAGTACTTCCGGTGGGGGCTACACCTTC; CDR3 protein: CAWSTSGGGYTF
clone size: .; D gene: TRBD1; V gene: TRBV30; J gene: TRBJ2-7; CDR3 DNA: TGTGCCTGGAGTCCCCGGGACAGGGACTACGAGCAGTACTTC; CDR3 protein: CAWSPRDRDYEQYF
clone size: .; D gene: TRBD2; V gene: TRBV2; J gene: TRBJ2-1; CDR3 DNA: TGTGCCAGCATAAGGGGCGCGGGGGGGCCCTACAATGAGCAGTTCTTC; CDR3 protein: CASIRGAGGPYNEQFF
clone size: once; D gene: .; V gene: TRBV10-2; J gene: TRBJ1-5; CDR3 DNA: TGCGCCAGCAGTGGAACAGTCAATCAGCCCCAGCATTTT; CDR3 protein: CASSGTVNQPQHF
clone size: .; D gene: .; V gene: TRBV5-6; J gene: TRBJ2-5; CDR3 DNA: TGTGCCAGCATCAAACAGGGTGTGGAGACCCAGTACTTC; CDR3 protein: CASIKQGVETQYF
clone size: .; D gene: TRBD2; V gene: TRBV7-2; J gene: TRBJ2-3; CDR3 DNA: TGTGCCAGCACCCCTCGCGAGCGGGGGGACTTCACAGATACGCAGTATTTT; CDR3 protein: CASTPRERGDFTDTQYF
clone size: .; D gene: .; V gene: TRBV5-1; J gene: TRBJ2-7; CDR3 DNA: TGCGCCAGCAGCTTGGAACCAGGATCGACAGCCGAGCAGTACTTC; CDR3 protein: CASSLEPGSTAEQYF
clone size: .; D gene: .; V gene: TRBV7-2; J gene: TRBJ2-7; CDR3 DNA: TGTGCCAGCAGCCCCCAGGCCGACAGGCTTGTCGAGCAGTACTTC; CDR3 protein: CASSPQADRLVEQYF
clone size: .; D gene: .; V gene: TRBV7-2; J gene: TRBJ1-1; CDR3 DNA: TGTGCCAGCAGCTTAGCGGAGGGAGTTACCGCGGCTTTCTTT; CDR3 protein: CASSLAEGVTAAFF
clone size: .; D gene: TRBD1; V gene: TRBV14; J gene: TRBJ2-5; CDR3 DNA: TGTGCCAGCAGCCAAGACAGGGGGCGGTGGGAGACCCAGTACTTC; CDR3 protein: CASSQDRGRWETQYF
clone size: few; D gene: .; V gene: TRBV7-9; J gene: TRBJ2-7; CDR3 DNA: TGTGCCAGCAGCTTAGGGACCGGACCCTACGAGCAGTACTTC; CDR3 protein: CASSLGTGPYEQYF
clone size: .; D gene: .; V gene: TRBV13; J gene: TRBJ2-3; CDR3 DNA: TGTGCCAGCAGCTTAGCCCCGGACTTTTCGAACACAGATACGCAGTATTTT; CDR3 protein: CASSLAPDFSNTDTQYF
clone size: once; D gene: .; V gene: TRBV7-9; J gene: TRBJ2-6; CDR3 DNA: TGTGCCAGCAGCCCACCCTCTGGGGCCAACGTCCTGACTTTC; CDR3 protein: CASSPPSGANVLTF
clone size: few; D gene: .; V gene: TRBV29-1; J gene: TRBJ1-1; CDR3 DNA: TGCAGCGTTGAAGTCGTGGGGAACACTGAAGCTTTCTTT; CDR3 protein: CSVEVVGNTEAFF
clone size: few; D gene: .; V gene: TRBV5-6; J gene: TRBJ1-1; CDR3 DNA: TGTGCCAGCAGCACAATAGGGCGGACTGAAGCTTTCTTT; CDR3 protein: CASSTIGRTEAFF
clone size: .; D gene: .; V gene: TRBV20-1; J gene: TRBJ1-1; CDR3 DNA: TGCAGGTCCTATCGCGGCTTCTTT; CDR3 protein: CRSYRGFF
clone size: .; D gene: TRBD1; V gene: TRBV4-1; J gene: TRBJ1-1; CDR3 DNA: TGCGCCAGCAGCTCAGGAGGGGGCCTTGGGGCTTTCTTT; CDR3 protein: CASSSGGGLGAFF
clone size: .; D gene: .; V gene: TRBV30; J gene: TRBJ2-5; CDR3 DNA: TGTGCCTGGAGTGTAGGGGGGGCCGGCGAGACCCAGTACTTC; CDR3 protein: CAWSVGGAGETQYF
clone size: few; D gene: .; V gene: TRBV6-1; J gene: TRBJ1-1; CDR3 DNA: TGTGCCAGCAGTTGGTCTCAGAAGACTGAAGCTTTCTTT; CDR3 protein: CASSWSQKTEAFF
clone size: .; D gene: .; V gene: TRBV4-1; J gene: TRBJ2-5; CDR3 DNA: TGCGCCAGCAGCCAAGATCACCAGGTCTTGCTATCGACCCAGTACTTC; CDR3 protein: CASSQDHQVLLSTQYF
clone size: .; D gene: .; V gene: TRBV19; J gene: TRBJ1-2; CDR3 DNA: TGTGCCAGTCTCTCTAACCTGAATTGGGTTGGTGGCTACACCTTC; CDR3 protein: CASLSNLNWVGGYTF
clone size: .; D gene: .; V gene: TRBV19; J gene: TRBJ1-6; CDR3 DNA: TGTGCCGTCCGCCTGGGGGATATGCTTAATTCACCCCTCCACTTT; CDR3 protein: CAVRLGDMLNSPLHF
clone size: .; D gene: TRBD1; V gene: TRBV7-8; J gene: TRBJ1-4; CDR3 DNA: TGTGCCAGCAGCACGACCGGGACAGGGGCTGAAAAACTGTTTTTT; CDR3 protein: CASSTTGTGAEKLFF
clone size: few; D gene: .; V gene: TRBV29-1; J gene: TRBJ1-2; CDR3 DNA: TGCAGCGTTGAAGATCGGTACGGGGCTAACTATGGCTACACCTTC; CDR3 protein: CSVEDRYGANYGYTF
clone size: .; D gene: .; V gene: TRBV5-1; J gene: TRBJ2-2; CDR3 DNA: TGCGCCAGCAGCTTGGCACTAACCACCGGGGAGCTGTTTTTT; CDR3 protein: CASSLALTTGELFF
clone size: few; D gene: .; V gene: TRBV19; J gene: TRBJ2-2; CDR3 DNA: TGTGCCAGTAGTAGCAAACAGGGCTCCCTGCGGGAGCTGTTTTTT; CDR3 protein: CASSSKQGSLRELFF
clone size: .; D gene: TRBD1; V gene: TRBV2; J gene: TRBJ2-5; CDR3 DNA: TGTGCCAGCAGTGTACAGGGGGCCAAGGGAGAGACCCAGTACTTC; CDR3 protein: CASSVQGAKGETQYF
clone size: .; D gene: .; V gene: TRBV7-8; J gene: TRBJ2-3; CDR3 DNA: TGTGCCAGCAGCTTAAGCGGAGGTACGCAGTATTTT; CDR3 protein: CASSLSGGTQYF
clone size: .; D gene: TRBD1; V gene: TRBV29-1; J gene: TRBJ2-1; CDR3 DNA: TGCAGCGCCAACAGGGGTGGTAGCGATGAGCAGTTCTTC; CDR3 protein: CSANRGGSDEQFF
clone size: .; D gene: .; V gene: TRBV27; J gene: TRBJ2-5; CDR3 DNA: TGTGCCAGCAGCGTTACAGAGACCCAGTACTTC; CDR3 protein: CASSVTETQYF
clone size: .; D gene: .; V gene: TRBV29-1; J gene: TRBJ2-2; CDR3 DNA: TGCAGCGGTCGGGACACCGGGGAGCTGTTTTTT; CDR3 protein: CSGRDTGELFF